The entry below gives a single T cell receptor (beta chain) sequence along with its context. Antigen: not known. A multiplex PCR was run with 60 Vbeta primers and 13 Jbeta primers. TCRdb's table, derived via immunoSEQ multiplex PCR, lists solely in-frame clones and lacks some. The sample comprises around 90,000 clones, around 62% of which are singletons, and roughly 6% rests with the top ten. All donors participated as healthy donors of bone marrow. The data were taken from a study of cytomegalovirus exposure and HLA in healthy donors. General observations from the study: In vitro, three CMV-associated chains proved specific for CMV antigens. Excluded: some indistinguishable V segments such as TRBV6-2 and TRBV6-3. Later genetic work tied a missense DCLRE1C variant to beta-chain V and J trimming.

Germline V gives CDR1 SGHRS, CDR2 YFSETQ. The CDR3 is 15 amino acids. The V gene lost 0 bases and the J gene lost 9 bases, with 13 bases spanning the gap. The V call is TRBV5-1, the J call TRBJ1-6; D not resolved. Sequenced material: PBMCs. The sequence was obtained from a young woman in good health and CMV-seropositive. The CDR3 region is CASSLDGIWSSPLHF. CDR3 sequence (DNA): TGCGCCAGCAGCTTGGATGGAATATGGAGTTCACCCCTCCACTTT.